The T cell receptor beta chain under discussion was sequenced for a study of T cells in Graves' hyperthyroidism and ophthalmopathy. Amplification of TCR beta CDR3 regions used RNA as the template. The TCR CDR3 was amplified in a first-round RT-PCR using the HTBI primer set. Each CDR3 protein is one row after TCRdb ran MiXCR on the multiplex PCR reads. This table holds fewer than 700,000 distinct CDR3 sequences, about a sixth found once. Hyperthyroidism, newly diagnosed and lasting under 2 months, affected patients aged 18 to 65. The CDR3 is 14 residues long. Germline values: CDR1 SGDLS, CDR2 YYNGEE. V lost 3 bases and J 0 bases, leaving 7 bases between the germline ends.

Sequenced material: blood. This TCR was recovered from a woman in her 30s with Graves' hyperthyroidism. The V call is TRBV9, the J call TRBJ1-3; D call uncertain. CDR3 sequence: CASSAGVSGNTIYF. The CDR3 DNA reads TGTGCCAGCAGCGCCGGGGTCTCTGGAAACACCATATATTTT.